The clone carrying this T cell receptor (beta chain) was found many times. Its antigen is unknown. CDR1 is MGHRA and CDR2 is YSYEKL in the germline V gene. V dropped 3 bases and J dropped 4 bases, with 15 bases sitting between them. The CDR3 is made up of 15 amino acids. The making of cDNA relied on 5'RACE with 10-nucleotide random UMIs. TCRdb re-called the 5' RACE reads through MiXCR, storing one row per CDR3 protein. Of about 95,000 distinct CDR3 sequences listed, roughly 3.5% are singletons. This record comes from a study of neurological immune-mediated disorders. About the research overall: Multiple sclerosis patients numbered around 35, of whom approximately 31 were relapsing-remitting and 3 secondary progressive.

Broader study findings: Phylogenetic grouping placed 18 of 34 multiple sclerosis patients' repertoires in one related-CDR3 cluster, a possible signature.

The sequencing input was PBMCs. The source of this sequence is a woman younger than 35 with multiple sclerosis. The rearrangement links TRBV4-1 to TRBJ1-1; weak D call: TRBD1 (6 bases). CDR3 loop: CASSQETGSGTEAFF. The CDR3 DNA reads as TGCGCCAGCAGCCAGGAAACAGGGTCCGGCACTGAAGCTTTCTTT.